This T cell receptor (beta chain) was identified in a study of human T cells and chemical hapten exposure. This clonotype was detected a few times. Its antigen is as yet unknown. Noted time point: patch test 3, about 24 weeks after DPC sensitization. The treatment here: therapeutic diphenylcyclopropenone sensitization with weekly scalp DPC. Study-wide findings and caveats: Every donor had alopecia, and their immune response may therefore differ from healthy people's.

Unique molecular identifiers were attached to individual cDNA molecules within the library. TCRdb analysed the RACE reads with MiXCR anew, one entry per CDR3 protein. The table shows more than 70,000 distinct CDR3 sequences, with 9.5% to 13% occurring only once. The CDR3 is 13 residues long. V shed 7 bases and J shed 5 bases, with 14 bases lying between them. Germline loops: CDR1 MGHDK, CDR2 SYGVNS. The receptor was derived from a woman in her twenties or thirties with alopecia areata. Some clones in this sample may be carry-over from other donors' samples. The chain recombines TRBV25-1 with TRBJ1-2; D remains ambiguous. The sample here was whole blood, taken in connection with sensitization to the hapten diphenylcyclopropenone (DPC). The CDR3 here is CASNPTGDYGYTF. CDR3 DNA sequence: TGTGCCAGCAACCCGACTGGGGATTATGGCTACACCTTC.